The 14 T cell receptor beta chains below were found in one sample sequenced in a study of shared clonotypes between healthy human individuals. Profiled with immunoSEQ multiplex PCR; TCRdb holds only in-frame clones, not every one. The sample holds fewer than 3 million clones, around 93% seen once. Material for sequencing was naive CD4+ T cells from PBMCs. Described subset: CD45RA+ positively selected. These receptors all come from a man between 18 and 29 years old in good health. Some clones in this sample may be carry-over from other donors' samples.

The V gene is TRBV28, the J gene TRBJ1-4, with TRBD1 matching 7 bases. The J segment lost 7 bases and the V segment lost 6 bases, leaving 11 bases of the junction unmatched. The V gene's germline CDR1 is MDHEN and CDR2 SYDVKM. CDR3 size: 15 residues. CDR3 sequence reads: CASRSGQFMIEKLFF. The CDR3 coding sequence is TGTGCCAGCAGGTCGGGACAGTTTATGATTGAAAAACTGTTTTTT.

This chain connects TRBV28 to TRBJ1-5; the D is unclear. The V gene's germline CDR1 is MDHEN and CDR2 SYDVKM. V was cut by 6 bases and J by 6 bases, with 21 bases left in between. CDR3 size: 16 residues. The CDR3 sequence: CASRDRGFGRGQPQHF. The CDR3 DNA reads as TGTGCCAGCAGAGACCGAGGGTTCGGGCGAGGTCAGCCCCAGCATTTT.

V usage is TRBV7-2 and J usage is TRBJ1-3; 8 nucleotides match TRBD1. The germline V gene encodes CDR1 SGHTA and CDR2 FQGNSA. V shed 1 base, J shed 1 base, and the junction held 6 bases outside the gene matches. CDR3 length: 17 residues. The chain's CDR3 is CASSLEARGRSGNTIYF. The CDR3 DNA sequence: TGTGCCAGCAGCTTAGAGGCCAGGGGGCGATCTGGAAACACCATATATTTT.

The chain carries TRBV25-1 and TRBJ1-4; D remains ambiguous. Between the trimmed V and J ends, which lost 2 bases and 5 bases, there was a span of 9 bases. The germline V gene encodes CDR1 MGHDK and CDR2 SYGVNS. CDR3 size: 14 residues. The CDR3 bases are TGTGCCAGCAGTGAACACCCTCCCAATGAAAAACTGTTTTTT. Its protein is CASSEHPPNEKLFF.

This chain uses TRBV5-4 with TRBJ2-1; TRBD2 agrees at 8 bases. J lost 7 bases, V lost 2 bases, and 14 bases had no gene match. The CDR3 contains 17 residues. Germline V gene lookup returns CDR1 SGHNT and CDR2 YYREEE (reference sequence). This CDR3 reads CASSLQAGVSIWNEQFF. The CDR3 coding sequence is TGTGCCAGCAGCTTACAAGCGGGAGTCTCCATTTGGAATGAGCAGTTCTTC.

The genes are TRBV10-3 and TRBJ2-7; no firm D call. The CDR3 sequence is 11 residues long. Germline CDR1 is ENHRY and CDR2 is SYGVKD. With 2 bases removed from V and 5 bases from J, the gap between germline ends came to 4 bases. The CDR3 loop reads CAISEAHEQYF. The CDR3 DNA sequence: TGTGCCATCAGTGAGGCCCACGAGCAGTACTTC.

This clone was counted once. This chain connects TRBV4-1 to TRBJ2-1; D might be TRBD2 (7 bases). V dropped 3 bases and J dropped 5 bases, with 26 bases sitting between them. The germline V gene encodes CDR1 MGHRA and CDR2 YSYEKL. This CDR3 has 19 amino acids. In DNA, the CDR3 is TGCGCCAGCAGCCATGACCTTTTAAGATGGCGGGGGCCCGACAATGAGCAGTTCTTC. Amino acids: CASSHDLLRWRGPDNEQFF.

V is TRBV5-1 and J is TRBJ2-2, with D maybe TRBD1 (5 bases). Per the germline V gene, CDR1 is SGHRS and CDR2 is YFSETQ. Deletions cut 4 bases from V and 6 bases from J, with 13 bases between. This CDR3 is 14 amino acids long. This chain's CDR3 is CASSQAQVAGELFF. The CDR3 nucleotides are TGCGCCAGCAGCCAAGCACAGGTGGCCGGGGAGCTGTTTTTT. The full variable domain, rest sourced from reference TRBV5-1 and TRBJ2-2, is KAGVTQTPRYLIKTRGQQVTLSCSPISGHRSVSWYQQTPGQGLQFLFEYFSETQRNKGNFPGRFSGRQFSNSRSEMNVSTLELGDSALYLCASSQAQVAGELFFGEGSRLTVL.

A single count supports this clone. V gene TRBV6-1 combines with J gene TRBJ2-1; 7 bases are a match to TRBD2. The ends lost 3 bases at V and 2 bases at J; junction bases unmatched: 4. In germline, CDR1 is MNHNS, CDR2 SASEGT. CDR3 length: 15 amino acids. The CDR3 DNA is TGTGCCAGCAGTGATGTCGCGGGGGCCTACAATGAGCAGTTCTTC. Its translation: CASSDVAGAYNEQFF.

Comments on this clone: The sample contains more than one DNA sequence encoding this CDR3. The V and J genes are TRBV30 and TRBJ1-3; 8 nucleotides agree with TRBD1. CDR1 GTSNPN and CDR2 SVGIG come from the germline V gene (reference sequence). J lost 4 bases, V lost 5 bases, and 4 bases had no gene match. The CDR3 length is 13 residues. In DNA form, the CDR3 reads TGTGCCTGGGACAGGGGCTCGGGAAACACCATATATTTT. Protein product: CAWDRGSGNTIYF.

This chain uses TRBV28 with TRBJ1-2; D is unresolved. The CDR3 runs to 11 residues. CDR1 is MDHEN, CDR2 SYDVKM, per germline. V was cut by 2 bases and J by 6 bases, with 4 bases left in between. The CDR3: CASSLLDGYTF. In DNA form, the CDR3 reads TGTGCCAGCAGTTTACTGGATGGCTACACCTTC.

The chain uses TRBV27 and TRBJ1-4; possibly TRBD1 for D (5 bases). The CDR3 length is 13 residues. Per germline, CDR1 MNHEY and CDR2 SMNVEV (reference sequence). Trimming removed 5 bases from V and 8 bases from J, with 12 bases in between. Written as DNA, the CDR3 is TGTGCCAGCAGTCGGAGGGGAGGGGAAAAACTGTTTTTT. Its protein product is CASSRRGGEKLFF.

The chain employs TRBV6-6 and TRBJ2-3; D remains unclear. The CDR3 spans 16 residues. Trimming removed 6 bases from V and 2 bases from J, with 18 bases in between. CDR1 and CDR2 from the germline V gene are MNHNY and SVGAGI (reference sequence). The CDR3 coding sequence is TGTGCCAGCAGCCCCATCCCCCTACAATTCACAGATACGCAGTATTTT. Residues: CASSPIPLQFTDTQYF.

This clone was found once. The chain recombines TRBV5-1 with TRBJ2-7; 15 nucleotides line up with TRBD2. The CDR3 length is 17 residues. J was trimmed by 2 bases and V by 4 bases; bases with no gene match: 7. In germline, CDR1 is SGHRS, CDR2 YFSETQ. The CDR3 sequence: CASSRGTSGRTPYEQYF. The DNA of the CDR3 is TGCGCCAGCAGCCGTGGGACTAGCGGGAGGACGCCCTACGAGCAGTACTTC.